The 6 T cell receptor beta chains below were found in one sample sequenced in a study of shared clonotypes between healthy human individuals. Naive CD8 cells lacked CD45RO and underwent positive selection for CCR7, leaving out terminally differentiated effector memory CD45RA+ cells. TCRdb's table, derived via immunoSEQ multiplex PCR, lists solely in-frame clones and lacks some. The sample records a few million clones, roughly 95% being singletons. The specimen sequenced was naive CD8+ T cells from PBMCs. Receptors originate from a man younger than 35 in good health. Some clones in this sample may be carry-over from other donors' samples.

The V call is TRBV19, the J call TRBJ1-5; a weak D match, TRBD1 (5 bases). The germline V gene encodes CDR1 LNHDA and CDR2 SQIVND (reference sequence). The CDR3 totals 15 residues. Trimming removed 6 bases at V and 0 bases at J, with 12 bases between. CDR3 nucleotide sequence: TGTGCCAGTAGAGGCCGGGACGGTAGCAATCAGCCCCAGCATTTT. Translation: CASRGRDGSNQPQHF. The full variable domain, with the rest looked up from reference TRBV19 and TRBJ1-5, is DGGITQSPKYLFRKEGQNVTLSCEQNLNHDAMYWYRQDPGQGLRLIYYSQIVNDFQKGDIAEGYSVSREKKESFPLTVTSAQKNPTAFYLCASRGRDGSNQPQHFGDGTRLSIL.

The rearrangement joins TRBV10-1 to TRBJ2-7; TRBD1 is a possible D gene (6 bases). Germline lookup yields CDR1 WNHNN and CDR2 SYGVQD (reference sequence). CDR3 size: 15 residues. V lost 6 bases to trimming and J lost 2 bases, with 17 bases between them. The CDR3 coding sequence is TGCGCCAGCAGGGTCGACAGGCCACTTCCCTACGAGCAGTACTTC. Its protein product is CASRVDRPLPYEQYF.

This chain joins TRBV4-3 and TRBJ2-2; the D gene is possibly TRBD2 (5 bases). The V end was cut by 2 bases, the J end by 4 bases, with 11 bases between. CDR1 LGHNA and CDR2 YSLEER come from the germline V gene. The length of the CDR3 is 15 residues. For the CDR3, the DNA is TGCGCCAGCAGCCAATTGGCAGAGGGCACCGGGGAGCTGTTTTTT. Amino acid sequence: CASSQLAEGTGELFF.

As for this clone: Additional DNA sequences in this sample encode the identical CDR3. The chain employs TRBV6-5 and TRBJ2-1, with TRBD2 matching over 8 bases. This CDR3 is 15 amino acids long. Losses at the gene ends were 2 bases for V and 1 base for J; bases not matched to a gene: 1. Germline V gene lookup returns CDR1 MNHEY and CDR2 SVGAGI. CDR3 sequence reads: CASSYLAGSYNEQFF. CDR3 DNA sequence: TGTGCCAGCAGTTACCTAGCGGGTTCCTACAATGAGCAGTTCTTC.

The gene calls are TRBV4-1 and TRBJ2-3; the D call may be TRBD1 or TRBD2 (5 bases each). The CDR3 runs 15 residues. Germline values: CDR1 MGHRA, CDR2 YSYEKL. V lost 4 bases and J lost 2, with 13 bases in between. Written as DNA, the CDR3 is TGCGCCAGCAGCCCCGGGACGGTAAACACAGATACGCAGTATTTT. Translation gives CASSPGTVNTDTQYF.

J is TRBJ2-1 and V is TRBV7-9; the D call may be TRBD1 or TRBD2 (5 bases each). Germline V gene data show CDR1 as SEHNR and CDR2 as FQNEAQ (reference sequence). The V gene lost 3 bases and the J gene lost 2 bases, with 14 bases spanning the gap. CDR3 length equals 16 residues. The CDR3 DNA reads as TGTGCCAGCAGCTTGGGTCCGGGGCAAACCTACAATGAGCAGTTCTTC. Its protein is CASSLGPGQTYNEQFF.